The 27 T cell receptor beta chains below come from one sample, sequenced in a study of breast tumors, draining lymph nodes, adjacent tissues. Samples came from axillary lymph nodes draining the breast cancer. TCRdb independently ran MiXCR on the multiplex PCR reads; one entry per CDR3 protein. The sample records more than 100,000 distinct CDR3 sequences, approximately 20% being singletons. Material: axillary lymph node tissue. These receptors all come from a female donor with breast cancer. Some clones in this sample may be carry-over from other donors' samples.

In its sample, this clonotype was seen once. J is TRBJ2-7 and V is TRBV2; 8 positions match TRBD2. Germline V lookup: CDR1 SNHLY, CDR2 FYNNEI. With V trimmed by 3 bases and J by 2 bases, 6 bases remained unmatched. The CDR3 runs 15 residues. The CDR3 DNA sequence: TGTGCCAGCAGTGATCTAGCGGGTACAACCTACGAGCAGTACTTC. It codes for CASSDLAGTTYEQYF.

The chain has TRBV7-9 and TRBJ2-7, with no clear D. V lost 5 bases, J lost 4 bases, and 12 bases lay in between. The CDR3 totals 13 residues. CDR1 SEHNR and CDR2 FQNEAQ come from the germline V gene (reference sequence). The CDR3 spells CASSRNSGYEQYF. For the CDR3, the DNA is TGTGCCAGCAGCCGTAATTCCGGTTACGAGCAGTACTTC.

The V and J genes are TRBV20-1 and TRBJ1-4; D not resolved. The CDR3 is made up of 15 amino acids. V lost 0 bases, J lost 8 bases, and 16 bases lay in between. Germline V CDR1 and CDR2: DFQATT, SNEGSKA (reference sequence). The CDR3 coding sequence is TGCAGTGCTAGAGATCTTGGGAGTGGTGGGGAAAAACTGTTTTTT. Protein product: CSARDLGSGGEKLFF.

This clonotype was counted many times. This sequence joins TRBV6-4 and TRBJ2-1, with 9 bases matching TRBD2. Germline lookup yields CDR1 MRHNA and CDR2 SNTAGT. The CDR3 covers 15 residues. V lost 6 bases and J lost 8; bases outside the gene matches: 11. The chain's CDR3 is CASSVSGREGYEQFF. The CDR3 DNA reads TGTGCCAGCAGCGTTAGCGGGAGAGAAGGCTATGAGCAGTTCTTC.

On this clonotype itself: A much bigger clone sits one base away, suggesting this may be a read error. The chain joins TRBV6-1 to TRBJ2-7, with D tentatively TRBD1 or TRBD2 (5 bases each). This CDR3 spans 12 amino acids. The V end lost 5 bases, the J end lost 13 bases, and 18 bases lay between the germline ends. Germline CDR1 MNHNS, CDR2 SASEGT. DNA for the CDR3: TGTGCCAGCAGTTGCGAGGCCTTAGGGGACTACTTC. It encodes CASSCEALGDYF.

About this clonotype: This may be a read error: a much more frequent sequence differs by one nucleotide. The genes are TRBV27 and TRBJ1-2, with 9 positions matching TRBD1. The germline V gene encodes CDR1 MNHEY and CDR2 SMNVEV (reference sequence). CDR3 length equals 17 residues. Germline trimming cut 3 bases from V and 5 bases from J; bases unmatched to any gene: 13. The CDR3 nucleotides are TGTGCCAGCAGTTTGGGGACAGGGCATCCTCGGCTATATGGCTACACCTTC. This gives the protein CASSLGTGHPRLYGYTF.

The table lists this clonotype with many counts. The CDR3 here is CASRTAGAYEQYF. CDR3 DNA sequence: TGTGCCAGCAGAACAGCGGGAGCCTACGAGCAGTACTTC. The chain links TRBV12-3 or TRBV12-4 to TRBJ2-7, with 8 bases aligning to TRBD2. The CDR3 contains 13 residues. V lost 6 bases and J lost 2; bases outside the gene matches: 3.

On this clonotype itself: A much larger clone lies a single base off, so this may be a read error. The chain couples TRBV12-3 or TRBV12-4 to TRBJ2-7; 11 bases are shared with TRBD2. The CDR3 sequence is 15 residues long. With V trimmed by 7 bases and J by 7 bases, 12 bases remained unmatched. The CDR3 DNA reads TGTGCCAGCAATTTCCTAGCGGGAGGTAGGGGAGAGCAGTACTTC. Amino acids: CASNFLAGGRGEQYF.

There are many counts of this clonotype. The chain joins TRBV20-1 to TRBJ2-5, with 7 nucleotides matching TRBD2. CDR3 size: 13 residues. CDR1 is DFQATT and CDR2 is SNEGSKA in the germline V gene (reference sequence). Germline trimming cut 7 bases from V and 0 bases from J; bases unmatched to any gene: 5. As DNA, the CDR3 is TGCAGTGGGGCGGGGGAGAACCAAGAGACCCAGTACTTC. It codes for CSGAGENQETQYF.

The table lists this clonotype with many counts. This chain joins TRBV5-6 and TRBJ2-1; 8 nucleotides agree with TRBD1. CDR3 length: 14 residues. Germline V gives CDR1 SGHDT, CDR2 YYEEEE. Trimming removed 1 base from V and 9 bases from J; junction bases left unmatched: 6. The CDR3 DNA reads as TGTGCCAGCAGCTTGAGGCAGGGGGCGGGTGAGCAGTTCTTC. This gives the protein CASSLRQGAGEQFF.

This clonotype was counted only a few times. The V gene is TRBV28, the J gene TRBJ2-2; D gene ambiguous. Germline assignment: CDR1 MDHEN and CDR2 SYDVKM. The CDR3 covers 15 residues. V lost 4 bases and J 2 bases, leaving 11 bases between the germline ends. CDR3 nucleotides: TGTGCCAGCAGTTCCACGACAACTAACACCGGGGAGCTGTTTTTT. Translation gives CASSSTTTNTGELFF.

This clonotype appeared many times. V is TRBV6-5 and J is TRBJ2-7; D may be TRBD1 (5 bases). The CDR3 spans 13 residues. The V gene lost 6 bases and the J gene lost 7 bases, with 16 bases spanning the gap. CDR1 is MNHEY and CDR2 is SVGAGI in the germline V gene. CDR3 region: CASRRAISGEQYF. The CDR3 coding sequence is TGTGCCAGCAGACGGGCCATCTCAGGGGAGCAGTACTTC.

Comment on this clonotype: A much larger clone is a single base away; this may be a read error. The chain couples TRBV6-1 to TRBJ2-7; possibly TRBD1 or TRBD2 for D (6 bases each). Deletions cut 2 bases from V and 9 bases from J, with 11 bases between. This CDR3 contains 12 residues. Per the germline V gene, CDR1 is MNHNS and CDR2 is SASEGT. Here the CDR3 DNA reads TGTGCCAGCAGTGAAATCGGGGGCGTGCAGTACTTC. Translating gives CASSEIGGVQYF.

This clonotype appeared many times. CDR3: CASSITPGGAEEQYF. In nucleotides, the CDR3 is TGTGCCAGCAGCATTACGCCAGGGGGCGCGGAGGAGCAGTACTTC. V and J are TRBV5-4 and TRBJ2-7, with 8 bases matching TRBD1. Looked up from germline, CDR1 is SGHNT and CDR2 is YYREEE (reference sequence). The CDR3 spans 15 residues. V trimming: 4 bases; J trimming: 7 bases; junction bases outside the gene matches: 13.

This clonotype was observed at least ten times. The CDR3 DNA follows: TGTGCCTGGAGTGACAGGGGAAAACTGTTTTTT. Protein product: CAWSDRGKLFF. V usage is TRBV30 and J usage is TRBJ1-4; 7 bases are a match to TRBD1. Germline V lookup: CDR1 GTSNPN, CDR2 SVGIG (reference sequence). The CDR3 contains 11 residues. The V segment lost 1 base and the J segment 10 bases; nucleotides outside the gene matches: 0. The full variable domain, rest sourced from reference TRBV30 and TRBJ1-4, is SQTIHQWPATLVQPVGSPLSLECTVEGTSNPNLYWYRQAAGRGLQLLFYSVGIGQISSEVPQNLSASRPQDRQFILSSKKLLLSDSGFYLCAWSDRGKLFFGSGTQLSVL.

This clonotype was observed many times. The chain links TRBV12-3 or TRBV12-4 to TRBJ2-1; 8 bases line up with TRBD1. After removal of 5 bases from V and 2 bases from J, the junction contained 5 bases not matched to a gene. CDR3 length: 15 residues. In nucleotides, the CDR3 is TGTGCCAGCAGTCCTGGACAGGGCCCCTACAATGAGCAGTTCTTC. Translation gives CASSPGQGPYNEQFF.

On this clonotype: The conserved phenylalanine or tryptophan is not found at the CDR3 terminus, so this likely reflects a read error. V is TRBV25-1 and J is TRBJ1-2; no firm D call. V was pared by 0 bases and J by 1 base, with 6 bases between. Germline V CDR1 and CDR2: MGHDK, SYGVNS. The CDR3 has 14 residues. The CDR3 sequence: CASSEYGSNYGYTL. The DNA of the CDR3 is TGTGCCAGCAGTGAATATGGCAGTAACTATGGCTACACCCTC.

This clonotype was observed at least ten times. V usage is TRBV10-1 and J usage is TRBJ2-7; 9 positions agree with TRBD2. Germline-derived CDR1 and CDR2 are WNHNN and SYGVQD (reference sequence). The CDR3 totals 15 residues. With 0 bases clipped from V and 6 bases from J, the junction kept 6 bases outside the gene matches. CDR3 amino acids: CASSESVAGALEQYF. As DNA, the CDR3 is TGCGCCAGCAGTGAGTCGGTAGCGGGAGCCCTCGAGCAGTACTTC.

In regard to this clonotype: This may arise from a read error, as a much more abundant clone is one base away. V and J are TRBV20-1 and TRBJ2-1; D is perhaps TRBD2 (6 bases). The V gene's germline CDR1 is DFQATT and CDR2 SNEGSKA (reference sequence). This CDR3 contains 14 residues. CDR3 sequence: CGAQGRTNYNEQFF. CDR3 nucleotide sequence: TGCGGTGCCCAAGGAAGGACTAACTACAATGAGCAGTTCTTC.

The V and J genes are TRBV6-5 and TRBJ2-6; the D gene is possibly TRBD1 (6 bases). The CDR3 length is 18 residues. CDR1 and CDR2 from the germline V gene are MNHEY and SVGAGI. The V end was cut by 5 bases, the J end by 0 bases, with 17 bases between. The CDR3: CASSELLTGSSGANVLTF. In nucleotides, the CDR3 is TGTGCCAGCAGTGAACTTCTGACAGGAAGCTCTGGGGCCAACGTCCTGACTTTC.

This clonotype was recorded many times. The CDR3 sequence is CSASASGTRDEQYF. In DNA form, the CDR3 reads TGCAGTGCTAGCGCTAGCGGGACTCGCGACGAGCAGTACTTC. This sequence joins TRBV20-1 and TRBJ2-7; 9 bases agree with TRBD2. J gave up 5 bases and V 3 bases, and 8 bases lay outside the gene matches. Germline V gene lookup returns CDR1 DFQATT and CDR2 SNEGSKA (reference sequence). This CDR3 spans 14 amino acids.

In this sample, this clonotype turned up once. A much larger clone is a single base away; this may be a read error. V gene TRBV29-1 combines with J gene TRBJ2-2, with TRBD1 matching over 8 bases. V was pared by 5 bases and J by 4 bases, with 6 bases of the junction left unmatched. This CDR3 region has 14 residues. Germline CDR1 reads SQVTM; CDR2 reads ANQGSEA. The CDR3 reads CSVKGQASTGELFF. Written as DNA, the CDR3 is TGCAGCGTTAAGGGACAGGCGAGCACCGGGGAGCTGTTTTTT.

Comments on this clonotype: A much more abundant neighbour one base away suggests this may be a read error. V and J are TRBV19 and TRBJ2-1, with a weak D call TRBD2 (5 bases). V was pared by 10 bases and J by 12 bases, with 13 bases between. Germline V gene lookup returns CDR1 LNHDA and CDR2 SQIVND (reference sequence). The CDR3 covers 10 residues. The CDR3 loop is CATLRDGQFF. In nucleotides, the CDR3 is TGTGCCACCTTGAGGGATGGGCAGTTCTTC.

V gene TRBV12-3 or TRBV12-4 combines with J gene TRBJ2-4, with 10 bases aligning to TRBD1. The V gene end was trimmed by 4 bases and the J gene end by 5 bases; junction bases not matched to a gene: 5. The CDR3 contains 15 residues. The CDR3, as DNA: TGTGCCAGCAGTTGGACGACAGGGGGCCAAAACATTCAGTACTTC. Its protein is CASSWTTGGQNIQYF.

This chain uses TRBV28 with TRBJ2-7, with TRBD1 matching 8 bases. V shed 2 bases and J 4 bases; nucleotides not matched to a gene: 7. There are 15 residues in the CDR3. Germline V gives CDR1 MDHEN, CDR2 SYDVKM. The chain's CDR3 is CASSLPGQVLYEQYF. As DNA, the CDR3 is TGTGCCAGCAGTTTACCGGGACAGGTTCTTTACGAGCAGTACTTC. Supplemented by reference TRBV28 and TRBJ2-7, the full variable domain reads DVKVTQSSRYLVKRTGEKVFLECVQDMDHENMFWYRQDPGLGLRLIYFSYDVKMKEKGDIPEGYSVSREKKERFSLILESASTNQTSMYLCASSLPGQVLYEQYFGPGTRLTVT.

The sample holds many counts of this clonotype. The chain carries TRBV5-1 and TRBJ2-3; 7 bases match TRBD2. V lost 0 bases, J lost 2 bases, and 6 bases stayed unmatched. The CDR3 runs 16 residues. Germline CDR1 SGHRS, CDR2 YFSETQ. The CDR3 coding sequence is TGCGCCAGCAGCTTGGTCGCTAGCGGATACACAGATACGCAGTATTTT. Amino acids: CASSLVASGYTDTQYF.

This clonotype was seen only a few times. V gene TRBV28 combines with J gene TRBJ2-7; TRBD2 agrees at 12 bases. Trimming took 5 bases from V and 3 from J; bases not matched to a gene: 5. Germline lookup yields CDR1 MDHEN and CDR2 SYDVKM. The CDR3 runs 15 residues. The CDR3 nucleotides read TGTGCCAGCAGTAAACGGACTAGCGGGATCTACGAGCAGTACTTC. Residues: CASSKRTSGIYEQYF.